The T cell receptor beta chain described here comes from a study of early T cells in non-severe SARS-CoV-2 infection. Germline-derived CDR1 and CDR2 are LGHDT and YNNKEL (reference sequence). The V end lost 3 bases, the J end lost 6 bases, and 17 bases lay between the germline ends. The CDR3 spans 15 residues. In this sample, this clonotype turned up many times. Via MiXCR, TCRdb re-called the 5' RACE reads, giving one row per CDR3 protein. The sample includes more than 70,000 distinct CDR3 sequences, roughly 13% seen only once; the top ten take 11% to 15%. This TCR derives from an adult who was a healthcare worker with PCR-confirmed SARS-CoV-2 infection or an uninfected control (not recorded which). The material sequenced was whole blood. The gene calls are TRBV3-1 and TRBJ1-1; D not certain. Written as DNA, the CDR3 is TGTGCCAGCAGCCAGAAAGGGCTAGCTCGGGCTGAAGCTTTCTTT. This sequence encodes CASSQKGLARAEAFF.